The next 20 T cell receptor beta chains were all read from a single sample in a study of blood T cell repertoires in COVID-19. The data were produced by immunoSEQ multiplex PCR, yet TCRdb's version contains in-frame clones alone and is incomplete. The table includes 150,000 to 200,000 clones, roughly 85% detected once. The sequenced material came from PBMCs or T cells enriched from blood (not recorded which). The receptors were sampled from a woman aged 70 to 79 in a cohort exposed to, infected with or recovered from COVID-19 (not recorded which).

This clone was counted once. The chain has TRBV19 and TRBJ2-6, with D uncertain. Per the germline V gene, CDR1 is LNHDA and CDR2 is SQIVND (reference sequence). The CDR3 runs to 15 residues. The V gene lost 4 bases and the J gene lost 0 bases, with 7 bases spanning the gap. The CDR3 sequence: CASSSRVSGANVLTF. In DNA, the CDR3 is TGTGCCAGTAGTAGCCGGGTCTCTGGGGCCAACGTCCTGACTTTC.

This clone was counted between two and nine times. The V gene is TRBV28, the J gene TRBJ2-7; 10 bases fit TRBD1. The CDR3 spans 15 residues. Unmatched junction bases numbered 8, after V lost 5 bases and J lost 4 bases. CDR1 is MDHEN, CDR2 SYDVKM, per germline. The CDR3 reads CASSTTGTGAYEQYF. The CDR3 nucleotides read TGTGCCAGCAGTACCACCGGGACAGGGGCTTACGAGCAGTACTTC.

J is TRBJ2-1 and V is TRBV29-1; D ambiguous. CDR1 SQVTM and CDR2 ANQGSEA come from the germline V gene. V lost 0 bases to trimming and J lost 8 bases, with 8 bases between them. This CDR3 comprises 12 residues. The CDR3 is CSVEDQRDEQFF. DNA for the CDR3: TGCAGCGTTGAAGATCAACGGGATGAGCAGTTCTTC.

This chain links TRBV29-1 with TRBJ2-7, with 10 bases matching TRBD1. J was trimmed by 2 bases and V by 6 bases; bases with no gene match: 4. The CDR3 is 13 amino acids. The V gene's germline CDR1 is SQVTM and CDR2 ANQGSEA. The CDR3 sequence: CSVTGTGAYEQYF. CDR3 bases: TGCAGCGTAACCGGGACAGGGGCCTACGAGCAGTACTTC.

The genes are TRBV11-3 and TRBJ2-7; TRBD1 matches at 10 bases. This CDR3 is 15 amino acids long. Germline CDR1 is SGHNT and CDR2 is YENEEA. V shed 5 bases, J shed 4 bases, and the junction held 8 bases outside the gene matches. This chain's CDR3 is CASSRRDRGMYEQYF. The CDR3 nucleotides read TGTGCCAGCAGCCGCCGGGACAGGGGAATGTACGAGCAGTACTTC. Full variable domain (rest looked up from reference TRBV11-3 and TRBJ2-7): EAGVVQSPRYKIIEKKQPVAFWCNPISGHNTLYWYLQNLGQGPELLIRYENEEAVDDSQLPKDRFSAERLKGVDSTLKIQPAELGDSAVYLCASSRRDRGMYEQYFGPGTRLTVT.

This clone has just a few counts. The V and J genes are TRBV7-9 and TRBJ2-7, with 7 bases matching TRBD1. The CDR3 is 16 residues long. Germline values: CDR1 SEHNR, CDR2 FQNEAQ (reference sequence). Trimming removed 4 bases from V and 2 bases from J; junction bases left unmatched: 11. CDR3 sequence reads: CASSSTRTGLPYEQYF. In nucleotides, the CDR3 is TGTGCCAGCAGCTCCACCCGGACAGGCTTACCCTACGAGCAGTACTTC.

The chain links TRBV11-2 to TRBJ1-5; possible D gene TRBD1, 6 bases. The CDR3 is 13 residues long. The germline V gene has CDR1 SGHAT and CDR2 FQNNGV. V was cut by 4 bases and J by 6 bases, with 10 bases left in between. In DNA, the CDR3 is TGTGCCAGCAGCTCCGACAGGACTCAGCCCCAGCATTTT. This gives the protein CASSSDRTQPQHF.

CDR3 loop: CASSTRTRSYNEQFF. CDR3 bases: TGTGCCAGCTCAACCCGGACTCGCTCCTACAATGAGCAGTTCTTC. The chain joins TRBV18 to TRBJ2-1, with D perhaps TRBD2 (5 bases). V shed 5 bases and J shed 0 bases, with 11 bases lying between them. The CDR3 consists of 15 residues. Germline lookup yields CDR1 KGHSH and CDR2 LQKENI.

This clone was detected only once. The chain links TRBV7-9 to TRBJ2-7, with 7 bases identical to TRBD1. CDR1 and CDR2 from the germline V gene are SEHNR and FQNEAQ (reference sequence). The CDR3 length is 15 residues. V was pared by 3 bases and J by 2 bases, with 7 bases of the junction left unmatched. As DNA, the CDR3 is TGTGCCAGCAGCTTTACAGGGGCCCGAACCTACGAGCAGTACTTC. Its translation is CASSFTGARTYEQYF.

Only a few counts were recorded for this clone. The chain joins TRBV7-8 to TRBJ1-1, with TRBD1 matching over 11 bases. Germline CDR1 and CDR2: SGHVS and FQNEAQ. The junction had 2 bases not matched to a gene; V was cut back by 5 bases and J by 3 bases. The CDR3 has 14 residues. The chain's CDR3 is CASSRGQGDTEAFF. In nucleotides, the CDR3 is TGTGCCAGCAGCCGGGGACAGGGGGACACTGAAGCTTTCTTT.

The CDR3 protein is CASSPSSTLAVYNEQFF. CDR3 nucleotide sequence: TGCGCCAGCAGCCCAAGCTCAACACTAGCGGTCTACAATGAGCAGTTCTTC. The rearrangement joins TRBV4-1 to TRBJ2-1; 8 nucleotides match TRBD2. Germline V gene sequence: CDR1 MGHRA, CDR2 YSYEKL. V dropped 4 bases and J dropped 3; count of bases not matched to a gene: 11. CDR3 size: 17 residues.

The chain couples TRBV18 to TRBJ2-7, with TRBD1 identical over 7 bases. With V trimmed by 6 bases and J by 1 base, 9 bases remained unmatched. The germline gives CDR1 KGHSH, CDR2 LQKENI. The CDR3 is 15 residues long. The DNA for the CDR3 is TGTGCCAGCTCCCAAGGGGGCGGCGGGTCCTACGAGCAGTACTTC. This sequence encodes CASSQGGGGSYEQYF.

The V call is TRBV28, the J call TRBJ1-5, with 9 bases fitting TRBD1. This CDR3 region has 16 residues. J gave up 4 bases and V 6 bases, and 10 bases lay outside the gene matches. In germline, CDR1 is MDHEN, CDR2 SYDVKM. The CDR3: CASSETGGAWNQPQHF. The CDR3 DNA reads as TGTGCCAGCAGCGAAACAGGGGGCGCATGGAATCAGCCCCAGCATTTT.

The sample holds a few counts of this clone. V usage is TRBV19 and J usage is TRBJ1-5, with 8 bases identical to TRBD1. Per the germline V gene, CDR1 is LNHDA and CDR2 is SQIVND (reference sequence). Losses at the gene ends were 2 bases for V and 5 bases for J; bases not matched to a gene: 5. This CDR3 is 15 amino acids long. This CDR3 is CASSITGQAYQPQHF. The CDR3 nucleotides read TGTGCCAGTAGTATAACGGGACAGGCCTATCAGCCCCAGCATTTT.

This clone came up a few times. The chain joins TRBV29-1 to TRBJ2-5; D perhaps matches TRBD1 (6 bases). Deletions cut 7 bases from V and 5 bases from J, with 14 bases between. The CDR3 contains 12 residues. CDR1 and CDR2 from the germline V gene are SQVTM and ANQGSEA. CDR3 nucleotides: TGCAGCGCCGCCAGGGGCTTTGAGACCCAGTACTTC. Its translation is CSAARGFETQYF.

This chain links TRBV11-2 with TRBJ1-1; a possible D gene is TRBD1 (5 bases). The CDR3 length is 13 residues. V was trimmed by 5 bases and J by 2 bases, leaving 9 bases between them. Per germline, CDR1 SGHAT and CDR2 FQNNGV. As DNA, the CDR3 is TGTGCCAGCAGCGTGACAGTAAACACTGAAGCTTTCTTT. Protein product: CASSVTVNTEAFF.

The gene calls are TRBV20-1 and TRBJ2-1; a weak D match, TRBD2 (6 bases). The length of the CDR3 is 10 residues. CDR1 and CDR2 from the germline V gene are DFQATT and SNEGSKA (reference sequence). The CDR3 DNA reads TGCAGCCTCCTCGGGAGACGGCAGTTCTTC. Amino acids: CSLLGRRQFF.

This chain joins TRBV6-5 and TRBJ2-1; 7 nucleotides line up with TRBD2. V lost 7 bases, J lost 10 bases, and 13 bases stayed unmatched. Germline CDR1 and CDR2: MNHEY and SVGAGI. This CDR3 spans 14 amino acids. The CDR3 coding sequence is TGTGCCAGCACTCCCACTAGCGACCCCGGGGAGCAGTTCTTC. This gives the protein CASTPTSDPGEQFF.

This rearrangement joins TRBV7-2 to TRBJ2-7; TRBD2 matches 11 bases. The CDR3 is made up of 15 amino acids. CDR1 is SGHTA, CDR2 FQGNSA, per germline. V was pared by 4 bases and J by 9 bases, with 11 bases of the junction left unmatched. In DNA, the CDR3 is TGTGCCAGCAGCTCGCAGACTAGCGGGAATCTTGCGCAGTACTTC. The encoded protein is CASSSQTSGNLAQYF.

The chain carries TRBV2 and TRBJ2-1; TRBD2 is a possible D gene (6 bases). Germline V CDR1 and CDR2: SNHLY, FYNNEI. This CDR3 is built from 11 residues. Trimming took off 11 bases at V and 10 bases at J, with 15 bases between the two ends. The CDR3 region is CAGQLATEQFF. As DNA, the CDR3 is TGTGCCGGCCAGCTAGCGACCGAGCAGTTCTTC. The full variable domain, its missing parts supplied by reference TRBV2 and TRBJ2-1, is EPEVTQTPSHQVTQMGQEVILRCVPISNHLYFYWYRQILGQKVEFLVSFYNNEISEKSEIFDDQFSVERPDGSNFTLKIRSTKLEDSAMYFCAGQLATEQFFGPGTRLTVL.